Reported below is one TCR beta chain. This entry comes from a study of T cells in tuberculosis. The method was immunoSEQ multiplex PCR; TCRdb's version includes in-frame clones alone and lacks a portion of them. The sample shows under 40,000 clones, approximately 89% of them seen only once. The germline gives CDR1 MDHEN, CDR2 SYDVKM. With V trimmed by 7 bases and J by 0 bases, 7 bases remained unmatched. CDR3 size: 15 residues. The rearrangement links TRBV28 to TRBJ2-5; 8 bases are a match to TRBD2. This clonotype was sampled from a donor aged 5-35 years with latent tuberculosis or without tuberculosis infection. Source material: PBMCs. CDR3 sequence reads: CASNSRGGYQETQYF. The CDR3 DNA reads TGTGCCAGCAATTCCCGGGGGGGGTACCAAGAGACCCAGTACTTC.